These 28 T cell receptor beta chains were sequenced from one sample in a study of control samples from healthy donors and cancer patients. Repertoires were generated with immunoSEQ multiplex PCR, while TCRdb's copy carries only in-frame clones and drops some. The sample consists of 90,000 to 120,000 clones, 70% to 85% of them appearing once. The source material was blood. These receptors all stem from a man aged 18-30 years in good health.

V and J are TRBV3-1 (or the pseudogene TRBV3-2) and TRBJ1-2; D might be TRBD1 (5 bases). This CDR3 spans 15 amino acids. Trimming shortened V by 5 bases and J by 6 bases, and 19 bases separated the two germline ends. The germline CDR1 and CDR2 sequences are LGHDT and YNNKEL (reference sequence). The CDR3 nucleotides are TGTGCCAGCAGCGAAGGAGGGGTTCGGGGCGATGGCTACACCTTC. The encoded protein is CASSEGGVRGDGYTF.

This clone was detected only once. The chain joins TRBV28 to TRBJ2-7; D possibly corresponds to TRBD1 (5 bases). CDR1 and CDR2 (germline): MDHEN, SYDVKM. The CDR3 has 15 amino acids. V was shortened by 4 bases and J by 0 bases, with 13 bases between the two germline ends. The CDR3 loop reads CASSSVWGPSYEQYF. For the CDR3, the DNA is TGTGCCAGCAGTTCTGTTTGGGGCCCCTCCTACGAGCAGTACTTC.

The genes are TRBV4-3 and TRBJ2-1; D not resolved. CDR3 size: 17 residues. Trimming took 0 bases from V and 2 from J, leaving 14 bases between them. Per the germline V gene, CDR1 is LGHNA and CDR2 is YSLEER. The CDR3 sequence: CASSQDHMSSPYNEQFF. The CDR3 nucleotides are TGCGCCAGCAGCCAAGATCACATGAGTTCGCCCTACAATGAGCAGTTCTTC.

This CDR3 is CASNRFYNEQFF. The CDR3 bases are TGTGCCAGCAATCGGTTTTACAATGAGCAGTTCTTC. The genes are TRBV28 and TRBJ2-1; D gene uncertain. Germline V gene sequence: CDR1 MDHEN, CDR2 SYDVKM. Trimming left V 7 bases short and J 4 bases short, with 8 bases between. This CDR3 comprises 12 residues.

The V and J genes are TRBV18 and TRBJ2-3; TRBD2 matches at 7 bases. Trimming at V came to 3 bases and at J to 1 base, leaving 10 bases not matched to a gene. Germline V lookup: CDR1 KGHSH, CDR2 LQKENI. CDR3 length equals 17 residues. CDR3 sequence: CASSPANPRGGTDTQYF. The CDR3 DNA reads TGTGCCAGCTCACCCGCCAACCCTCGGGGGGGCACAGATACGCAGTATTTT.

This clone was seen a handful of times. The genes are TRBV19 and TRBJ2-3; D possibly uses TRBD1 or TRBD2 (6 bases each). CDR1 LNHDA and CDR2 SQIVND come from the germline V gene (reference sequence). Trimming left V 3 bases short and J 2 bases short, with 12 bases between. This CDR3 region has 15 residues. The CDR3 DNA reads as TGTGCCAGTAGTATTAGGAGGGGGGACACAGATACGCAGTATTTT. This sequence encodes CASSIRRGDTDTQYF.

The gene calls are TRBV28 and TRBJ1-5; tentatively, D is TRBD1 (6 bases). Germline V gene lookup returns CDR1 MDHEN and CDR2 SYDVKM. CDR3 length: 15 residues. V lost 2 bases and J 6 bases, leaving 14 bases between the germline ends. CDR3 region: CASSLGTGRTQPQHF. CDR3 bases: TGTGCCAGCAGTTTAGGAACAGGGAGAACTCAGCCCCAGCATTTT.

This clone was recorded many times. The chain recombines TRBV2 with TRBJ1-5; D is possibly TRBD1 (5 bases). The CDR3 spans 14 residues. Germline CDR1 and CDR2: SNHLY and FYNNEI. The germline V and J ends were trimmed by 6 bases and 3 bases, with 12 bases remaining between them. CDR3 amino acids: CASSLGGFNQPQHF. CDR3 nucleotide sequence: TGTGCCAGCAGCCTCGGGGGGTTCAATCAGCCCCAGCATTTT.

The chain uses TRBV15 and TRBJ1-5, with D tentatively TRBD1 (5 bases). Per the germline V gene, CDR1 is LNHNV and CDR2 is YYDKDF (reference sequence). Between the trimmed V and J ends, which lost 0 bases and 5 bases, there was a span of 14 bases. CDR3 length: 16 residues. CDR3 coding DNA: TGTGCCACCAGCAGAGATAAGGGGCAGGGCCATCAGCCCCAGCATTTT. Its protein is CATSRDKGQGHQPQHF.

The chain joins TRBV7-2 to TRBJ1-5; TRBD1 is a possible D gene (6 bases). Germline assignment: CDR1 SGHTA and CDR2 FQGNSA. V lost 1 base and J 6 bases, leaving 13 bases between the germline ends. The length of the CDR3 is 15 residues. The CDR3 bases are TGTGCCAGCAGCTTAGATCCGGGGGCAGTTCAGCCCCAGCATTTT. This codes for CASSLDPGAVQPQHF.

This clone was found a few times. This sequence joins TRBV10-3 and TRBJ2-1; D is ambiguous. The CDR3 runs to 14 residues. The V gene lost 2 bases and the J gene lost 6 bases, with 11 bases spanning the gap. Germline V CDR1 and CDR2: ENHRY, SYGVKD. In DNA form, the CDR3 reads TGTGCCATCAGTGAGCAAGCAAACAGCAATGAGCAGTTCTTC. This gives the protein CAISEQANSNEQFF.

The chain joins TRBV24-1 to TRBJ2-2; possible D gene TRBD2, 6 bases. The CDR3 is 16 residues long. The germline V and J ends were trimmed by 1 base and 6 bases, with 14 bases remaining between them. CDR1 and CDR2 (germline): KGHDR, SFDVKD. CDR3 nucleotide sequence: TGTGCCACCAGTGATTTTCGGCAGGGACTCCCCGGGGAGCTGTTTTTT. Its protein product is CATSDFRQGLPGELFF.

The chain uses TRBV19 and TRBJ2-7, with TRBD1 matching over 9 bases. This CDR3 spans 16 amino acids. The germline CDR1 and CDR2 sequences are LNHDA and SQIVND (reference sequence). Trimming at V came to 4 bases and at J to 1 base, leaving 8 bases not matched to a gene. The CDR3 bases are TGTGCCAGTAGTAGGGGACAGGGATATTCGTCCTACGAGCAGTACTTC. This encodes CASSRGQGYSSYEQYF.

The chain couples TRBV27 to TRBJ1-6; D remains unclear. This CDR3 is built from 13 residues. Germline-derived CDR1 and CDR2 are MNHEY and SMNVEV (reference sequence). V lost 0 bases and J 9 bases, leaving 6 bases between the germline ends. In nucleotides, the CDR3 is TGTGCCAGCAGTTTATCTCGCGGTTCACCCCTCCACTTT. Translated, it gives CASSLSRGSPLHF.

The chain uses TRBV13 and TRBJ1-2, with D uncertain. This CDR3 has 16 amino acids. The V end lost 0 bases, the J end lost 4 bases, and 15 bases lay between the germline ends. The germline CDR1 and CDR2 sequences are PRHDT and FYEKMQ (reference sequence). For the CDR3, the DNA is TGTGCCAGCAGCTTAGGAGGGTCCCCCCTCTCCTATGGCTACACCTTC. Its translation is CASSLGGSPLSYGYTF.

CDR3 in amino acids: CASSLSGVVYEQYF. The CDR3 DNA sequence: TGTGCCAGCAGCTTAAGCGGAGTCGTCTACGAGCAGTACTTC. The chain couples TRBV7-9 to TRBJ2-7; perhaps TRBD2 as D (5 bases). CDR1 SEHNR and CDR2 FQNEAQ come from the germline V gene (reference sequence). V lost 2 bases, J lost 3 bases, and 11 bases lay in between. The CDR3 is made up of 14 amino acids.

V is TRBV5-1 and J is TRBJ2-1; D might be TRBD1 (6 bases). Per the germline V gene, CDR1 is SGHRS and CDR2 is YFSETQ. The CDR3 covers 17 residues. V lost 4 bases and J 3 bases, leaving 20 bases between the germline ends. CDR3 DNA: TGCGCCAGCAGCCCGTCTTTCAGGGGTTCTTTCTACAATGAGCAGTTCTTC. This translates into CASSPSFRGSFYNEQFF.

The gene calls are TRBV6-2 or TRBV6-3 and TRBJ2-2; 9 nucleotides align to TRBD2. CDR3 length: 16 amino acids. Germline V CDR1 and CDR2: MNHEY, SVGEGT. Trimming cost V 5 bases and J 8 bases; bases outside gene matches: 12. The CDR3, as DNA: TGTGCCAGCAGTCCCCGCCGGCGGGGGGGCCCTGGGGAGCTGTTTTTT. Residues: CASSPRRRGGPGELFF.

This clone was seen once. This chain links TRBV11-3 with TRBJ2-5; TRBD2 matches 8 bases. This CDR3 has 14 amino acids. Germline-derived CDR1 and CDR2 are SGHNT and YENEEA. V shed 5 bases, J shed 5 bases, and the junction held 7 bases outside the gene matches. CDR3: CASSSGGPRETQYF. CDR3 coding DNA: TGTGCCAGCAGCAGCGGGGGCCCCCGGGAGACCCAGTACTTC.

The chain employs TRBV12-5 and TRBJ1-5, with D perhaps matching TRBD1 (6 bases). There are 16 residues in the CDR3. CDR1 and CDR2 from the germline V gene are LGHNT and FRNRAP. Deletions cut 0 bases from V and 2 bases from J, with 11 bases between. The CDR3: CASGLVTTGRNQPQHF. CDR3 nucleotides: TGTGCTAGTGGTTTGGTAACGACAGGCCGCAATCAGCCCCAGCATTTT. Using reference TRBV12-5 and TRBJ1-5 for the parts outside the CDR3, the full variable domain is DARVTQTPRHKVTEMGQEVTMRCQPILGHNTVFWYRQTMMQGLELLAYFRNRAPLDDSGMPKDRFSAEMPDATLATLKIQPSEPRDSAVYFCASGLVTTGRNQPQHFGDGTRLSIL.

This clone came up a few times. The J gene is TRBJ1-5, the V gene TRBV6-5; D unclear. The V and J ends lost 4 bases and 5 bases respectively, with 9 bases between them. The CDR3 sequence is 13 residues long. The germline V gene has CDR1 MNHEY and CDR2 SVGAGI. CDR3 bases: TGTGCCAGCAGTTTCCGCTTAGATCAGCCCCAGCATTTT. This codes for CASSFRLDQPQHF.

The chain joins TRBV13 to TRBJ2-3; 9 bases align to TRBD2. Germline V gene data show CDR1 as PRHDT and CDR2 as FYEKMQ (reference sequence). J lost 1 base, V lost 1 base, and 15 bases had no gene match. The CDR3 loop spans 20 amino acids. The CDR3 is CASSLDSGGGALTRTDTQYF. The CDR3 DNA reads as TGTGCCAGCAGCTTAGACTCTGGCGGGGGGGCCCTTACTCGCACAGATACGCAGTATTTT.

This clone turned up a few times. The chain uses TRBV7-9 and TRBJ2-2; no firm D call. V lost 5 bases, J lost 2 bases, and 12 bases lay in between. The CDR3 contains 15 residues. From germline, CDR1 is SEHNR and CDR2 FQNEAQ (reference sequence). The CDR3 coding sequence is TGTGCCAGCAGCCTTAGGACCTCAAACACCGGGGAGCTGTTTTTT. This translates into CASSLRTSNTGELFF.

This clone was observed a single time. The chain links TRBV7-2 to TRBJ2-2, with 7 bases identical to TRBD1. The CDR3 has 19 amino acids. Germline CDR1 is SGHTA and CDR2 is FQGNSA. V lost 5 bases to trimming and J lost 0 bases; unmatched junction nucleotides: 15. CDR3 amino acids: CASSLLRTRTGANTGELFF. The CDR3 DNA is TGTGCCAGCAGCCTCCTTAGGACCCGTACAGGGGCGAACACCGGGGAGCTGTTTTTT.

The chain uses TRBV30 and TRBJ1-6, with D perhaps matching TRBD1 (5 bases). This CDR3 has 13 residues. The germline V and J ends were trimmed by 3 bases and 8 bases, with 11 bases remaining between them. Germline-derived CDR1 and CDR2 are GTSNPN and SVGIG (reference sequence). CDR3 DNA: TGTGCCTGGAGGAAGGGGTTCGATTCACCCCTCCACTTT. Its translation is CAWRKGFDSPLHF.

The chain links TRBV5-6 to TRBJ1-3; 7 positions agree with TRBD1. The germline gives CDR1 SGHDT, CDR2 YYEEEE. The CDR3 loop spans 18 amino acids. The V and J ends lost 1 base and 0 bases, in that order; junction bases with no gene match: 10. The DNA of the CDR3 is TGTGCCAGCAGCTTGCTTGGGTCAGGGGGAAGCTCTGGAAACACCATATATTTT. This translates into CASSLLGSGGSSGNTIYF.

In regard to this clone: This sample also contains other DNA sequences that code for the same CDR3. V and J are TRBV24-1 and TRBJ1-2; D remains unclear. V lost 3 bases to trimming and J lost 4 bases, with 8 bases between them. The CDR3 is made up of 13 amino acids. Germline loops: CDR1 KGHDR, CDR2 SFDVKD. CDR3 bases: TGTGCCACCAGTGATCCCCGGGTCTATGGCTACACCTTC. Its translation: CATSDPRVYGYTF.

The chain combines TRBV5-1 with TRBJ2-5; a weak D match, TRBD2 (6 bases). The CDR3 runs 11 residues. Germline CDR1 SGHRS, CDR2 YFSETQ. V was shortened by 6 bases and J by 4 bases, with 7 bases between the two germline ends. The CDR3 sequence: CASMGGETQYF. The CDR3, as DNA: TGCGCCAGCATGGGGGGAGAGACCCAGTACTTC.